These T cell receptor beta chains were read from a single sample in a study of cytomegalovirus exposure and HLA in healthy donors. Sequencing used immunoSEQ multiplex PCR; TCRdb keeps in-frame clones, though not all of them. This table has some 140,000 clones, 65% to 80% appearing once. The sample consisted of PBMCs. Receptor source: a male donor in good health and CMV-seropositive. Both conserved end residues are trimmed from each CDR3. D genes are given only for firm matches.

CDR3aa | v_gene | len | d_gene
ASSLTSGSTDTQY | TRBV7-7 | 13 | -
ASSSLRRGGETQY | TRBV6-6 | 13 | -
ASSFTIAGGPNNEQF | TRBV7-6 | 15 | TRBD2
ASSQDRAIYSNQPQH | TRBV4-2 | 15 | -
ASSLGQLSTNYGYT | TRBV5-1 | 14 | -
ASIGKDNPYEQY | TRBV2 | 12 | -
ASSLSREYFGEQF | TRBV7-2 | 13 | -
ASSLTGGTGDYGYT | TRBV7-3 | 14 | TRBD1
ATNLRSGGSYEQY | TRBV6-1 | 13 | TRBD2
ASSRDRGRYEQF | TRBV7-9 | 12 | TRBD1
ASRRTGTGELF | TRBV27 | 11 | -